This is a list of T cell receptor beta chains from one sample in a study of T cells after posttransplantation cyclophosphamide. Profiling relied on immunoSEQ multiplex PCR, and the TCRdb table lists in-frame clones only, not all of them. The repertoire yields about 24,000 clones, none seen only once; the top ten contain roughly 7.2%. Sequences were obtained from PBMCs. Source of these receptors: a woman aged 60-70 years in good health, CMV-negative, and a related stem cell transplant donor. CDR3s include the opening cysteine and the closing phenylalanine or tryptophan. A D gene is named only where the DNA matches it firmly.

TRBV11-1	TRBD2	CASSKTRGGGRGTDTQYF
TRBV28	TRBD2	CASSARLAGGTGELFF
TRBV5-4	TRBD2	CASSSVPPAGGSGTQYF
TRBV7-3	NA	CASSLTSGSNYGYTF
TRBV14	TRBD2	CASSPGLPVMETQYF
TRBV19	TRBD2	CASSSGGGRGEQYF
TRBV6-4	TRBD1	CASRSGTANTEAFF
TRBV28	TRBD2	CASSFLAGGTYDNEQFF
TRBV4-3	TRBD2	CASSQGTSGRIDTQYF
TRBV7-9	TRBD2	CASSLQLAGGLADTQYF
TRBV7-9	NA	CASSFVGATEAFF
TRBV11-2	NA	CASSLHSEPSYEQYF
TRBV9	TRBD2	CASSVGLPSGRNYNEQFF
TRBV19	NA	CASSISFGRNTEAFF
TRBV4-3	NA	CASSQGWGRGSLQPQHF
TRBV19	TRBD1	CASSDTGGPGSYNEQFF
TRBV6-6	TRBD1	CASRPGTGRYEQYF
TRBV28	NA	CASSMGAGPNQPQHF
TRBV27	NA	CASSAAGGLGGNTIYF
TRBV5-1	NA	CASSLTQSSYNEQFF
TRBV7-9	TRBD1	CASSFDGTGGELFF
TRBV7-2	NA	CASSPTGWLETQYF
TRBV19	NA	CASSGGGVTSISYNEQFF
TRBV10-3	NA	CAISESNVEPQHF
TRBV6-5	NA	CASSYAQADQPQHF
TRBV7-9	TRBD1	CASSLPGQGPGAEAFF
TRBV7-2	NA	CASSLDGRSGNTIYF
TRBV6-6	TRBD1	CASSYPTQGVSYGYTF
TRBV19	TRBD1	CASSDDRAGGYTF
TRBV11-2	NA	CASSLLGFTGELFF
TRBV5-4	TRBD2	CASSVLTSGKFNEQFF
TRBV15	NA	CATSRAAGTYEQYF
TRBV7-6	TRBD2	CASSLAAGTSGTSTDTQYF
TRBV27	NA	CASSFGRPGEKLFF
TRBV5-1	TRBD1	CASSHRGGDNSPLHF
TRBV14	NA	CASSLKRSSRYNEQFF
TRBV28	NA	CASSYQGPSNQPQHF
TRBV9	NA	CASSESRGGGAGANVLTF
TRBV28	TRBD1	CASSFPGQKAYEQYF
TRBV7-9	TRBD2	CASSLPGTTYEQYF
TRBV4-1	NA	CASSKGGGSLYEQYF
TRBV5-1	TRBD2	CASSLGLAGRETQYF
TRBV7-2	TRBD1	CASSFDRVETQYF
TRBV2	NA	CASTYQGGEQFF
TRBV2	NA	CASSVESRLSTDTQYF
TRBV5-1	TRBD1	CASSSSGGSGNTIYF
TRBV2	TRBD2	CASSEAGGPYNEQFF
TRBV5-1	NA	CASSSNAGTGDNEQFF
TRBV2	NA	CASSRDSRETQYF
TRBV5-4	TRBD1	CASSLAGGAYNEQFF
TRBV7-2	NA	CASSLASYGYTF
TRBV28	NA	CASSFVRVSSYEQYF
TRBV14	NA	CASSQDRSSYNEQFF
TRBV6-6	NA	CASSYIGGDTQYF
TRBV28	TRBD1	CAGLGAGGGTGELFF
TRBV6-5	NA	CASRLANSGNTIYF
TRBV30	TRBD1	CAWSVRGAEKLFF
TRBV27	NA	CASSFLGQYNSPLHF